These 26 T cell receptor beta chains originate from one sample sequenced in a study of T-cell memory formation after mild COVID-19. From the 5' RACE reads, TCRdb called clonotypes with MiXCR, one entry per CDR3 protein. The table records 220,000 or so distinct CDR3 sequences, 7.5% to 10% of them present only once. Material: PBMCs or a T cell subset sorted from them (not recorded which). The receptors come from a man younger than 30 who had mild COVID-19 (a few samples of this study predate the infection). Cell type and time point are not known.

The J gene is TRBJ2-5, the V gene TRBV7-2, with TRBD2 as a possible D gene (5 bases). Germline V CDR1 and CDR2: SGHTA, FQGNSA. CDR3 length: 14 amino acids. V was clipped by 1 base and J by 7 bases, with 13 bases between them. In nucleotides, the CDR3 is TGTGCCAGCAGCTTAGACCGGGGTGGGCGGACCCAGTACTTC. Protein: CASSLDRGGRTQYF.

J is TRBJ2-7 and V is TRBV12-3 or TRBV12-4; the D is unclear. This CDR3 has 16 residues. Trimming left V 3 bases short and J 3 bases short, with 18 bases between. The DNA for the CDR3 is TGTGCCAGCAGTTTGGAAAGCCACCACCCCAACTACGAGCAGTACGTC. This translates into CASSLESHHPNYEQYV.

In DNA form, the CDR3 reads TGTGCCAGCAGCCCTCCCAGTAGATACAATGAGCAGTTCTTC. It codes for CASSPPSRYNEQFF. This sequence joins TRBV7-9 and TRBJ2-1; D is ambiguous. The V gene lost 5 bases and the J gene lost 4 bases, with 12 bases spanning the gap. Per germline, CDR1 SEHNR and CDR2 FQNEAQ (reference sequence). This CDR3 has 14 residues.

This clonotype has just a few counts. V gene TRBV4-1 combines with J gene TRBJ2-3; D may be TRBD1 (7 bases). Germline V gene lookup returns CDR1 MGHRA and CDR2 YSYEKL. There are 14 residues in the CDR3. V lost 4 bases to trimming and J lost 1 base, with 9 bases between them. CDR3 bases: TGCGCCAGCAGCCGCGGGACAGGCACAGATACGCAGTATTTT. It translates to CASSRGTGTDTQYF.

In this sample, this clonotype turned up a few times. The CDR3 coding sequence is TGTGCCAGCAGCTTAAATACGGGGGGCGGCTACACCTTC. Residues: CASSLNTGGGYTF. The chain uses TRBV7-8 and TRBJ1-2; a possible D gene is TRBD1 (6 bases). Trimming took off 2 bases at V and 8 bases at J, with 12 bases between the two ends. CDR3 length: 13 amino acids. Germline assignment: CDR1 SGHVS and CDR2 FQNEAQ.

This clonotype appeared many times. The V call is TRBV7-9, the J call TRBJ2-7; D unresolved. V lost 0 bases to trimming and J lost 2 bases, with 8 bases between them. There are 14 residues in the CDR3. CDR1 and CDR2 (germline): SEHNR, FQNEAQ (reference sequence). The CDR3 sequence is CASSLASGAYEQYF. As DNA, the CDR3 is TGTGCCAGCAGCTTAGCCAGTGGGGCCTACGAGCAGTACTTC.

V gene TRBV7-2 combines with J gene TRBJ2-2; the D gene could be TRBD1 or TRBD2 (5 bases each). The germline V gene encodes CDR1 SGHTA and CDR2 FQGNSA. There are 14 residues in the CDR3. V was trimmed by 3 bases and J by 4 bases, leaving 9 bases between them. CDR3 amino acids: CASSFGTSTGELFF. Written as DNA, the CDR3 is TGTGCCAGCAGCTTCGGGACCAGCACCGGGGAGCTGTTTTTT.

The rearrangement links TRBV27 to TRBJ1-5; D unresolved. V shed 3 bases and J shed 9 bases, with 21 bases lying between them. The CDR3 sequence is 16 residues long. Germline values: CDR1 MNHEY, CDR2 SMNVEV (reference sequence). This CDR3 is CASSLAPRSIRWPQHF. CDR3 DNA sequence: TGTGCCAGCAGTTTGGCCCCCAGGTCGATCAGGTGGCCCCAGCATTTT.

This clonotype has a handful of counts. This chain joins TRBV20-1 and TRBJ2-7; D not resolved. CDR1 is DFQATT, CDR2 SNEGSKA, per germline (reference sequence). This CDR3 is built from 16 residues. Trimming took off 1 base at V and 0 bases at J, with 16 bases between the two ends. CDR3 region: CSARAAVDASSYEQYV. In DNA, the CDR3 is TGCAGTGCTAGAGCTGCCGTTGACGCTAGCTCCTACGAGCAGTACGTC.

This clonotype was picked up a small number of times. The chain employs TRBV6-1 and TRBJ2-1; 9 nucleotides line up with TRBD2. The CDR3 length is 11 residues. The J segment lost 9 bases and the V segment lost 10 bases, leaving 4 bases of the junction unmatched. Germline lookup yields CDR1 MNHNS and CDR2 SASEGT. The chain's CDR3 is CATGTSLEQFF. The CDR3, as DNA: TGTGCCACCGGGACTAGCCTTGAGCAGTTCTTC.

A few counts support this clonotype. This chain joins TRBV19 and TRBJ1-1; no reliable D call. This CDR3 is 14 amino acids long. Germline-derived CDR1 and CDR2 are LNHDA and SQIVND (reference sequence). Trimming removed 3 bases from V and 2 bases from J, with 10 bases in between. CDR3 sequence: CASSIDVINTEAFF. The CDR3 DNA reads TGTGCCAGTAGTATCGACGTAATAAACACTGAAGCTTTCTTT.

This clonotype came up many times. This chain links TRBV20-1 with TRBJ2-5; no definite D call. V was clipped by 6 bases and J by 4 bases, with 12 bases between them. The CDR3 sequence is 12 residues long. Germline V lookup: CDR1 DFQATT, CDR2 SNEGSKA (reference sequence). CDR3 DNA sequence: TGCAGTGCCGGTTCCCGGGTAGAGACCCAGTACTTC. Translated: CSAGSRVETQYF.

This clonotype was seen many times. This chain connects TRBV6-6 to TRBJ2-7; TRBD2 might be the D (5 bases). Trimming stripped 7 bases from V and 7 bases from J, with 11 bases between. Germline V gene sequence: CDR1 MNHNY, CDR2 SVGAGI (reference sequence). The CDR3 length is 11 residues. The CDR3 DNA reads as TGTGCCAGCACCGGGGTACAGGAGCAGTACTTC. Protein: CASTGVQEQYF.

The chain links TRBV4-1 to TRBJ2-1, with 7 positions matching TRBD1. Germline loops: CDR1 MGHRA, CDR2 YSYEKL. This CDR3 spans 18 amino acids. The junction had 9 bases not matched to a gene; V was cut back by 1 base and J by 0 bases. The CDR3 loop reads CASSQGQGEWDSYNEQFF. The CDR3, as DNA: TGCGCCAGCAGCCAAGGACAGGGCGAATGGGACTCCTACAATGAGCAGTTCTTC.

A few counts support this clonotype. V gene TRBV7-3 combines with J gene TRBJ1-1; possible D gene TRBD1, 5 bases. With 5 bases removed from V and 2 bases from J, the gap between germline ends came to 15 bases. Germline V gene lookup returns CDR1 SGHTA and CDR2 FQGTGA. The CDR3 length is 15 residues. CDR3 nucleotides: TGTGCCAGCAGCCCCTCTGGGGGTTTTAACACTGAAGCTTTCTTT. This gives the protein CASSPSGGFNTEAFF. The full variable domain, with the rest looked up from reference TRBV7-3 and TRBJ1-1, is GAGVSQTPSNKVTEKGKYVELRCDPISGHTALYWYRQSLGQGPEFLIYFQGTGAADDSGLPNDRFFAVRPEGSVSTLKIQRTERGDSAVYLCASSPSGGFNTEAFFGQGTRLTVV.

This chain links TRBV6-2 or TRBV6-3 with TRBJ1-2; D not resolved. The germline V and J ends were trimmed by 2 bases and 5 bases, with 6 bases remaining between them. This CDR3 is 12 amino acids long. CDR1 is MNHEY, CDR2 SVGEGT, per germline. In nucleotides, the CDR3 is TGTGCCAGCAGTTACGGGAGGTATGGCTACACCTTC. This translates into CASSYGRYGYTF.

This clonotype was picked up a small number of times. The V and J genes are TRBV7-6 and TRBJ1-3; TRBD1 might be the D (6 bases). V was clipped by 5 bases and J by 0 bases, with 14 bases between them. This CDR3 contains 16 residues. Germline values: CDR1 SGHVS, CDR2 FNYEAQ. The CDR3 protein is CASSRTGTVSGNTIYF. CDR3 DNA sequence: TGTGCCAGCAGCCGCACAGGGACGGTCTCTGGAAACACCATATATTTT.

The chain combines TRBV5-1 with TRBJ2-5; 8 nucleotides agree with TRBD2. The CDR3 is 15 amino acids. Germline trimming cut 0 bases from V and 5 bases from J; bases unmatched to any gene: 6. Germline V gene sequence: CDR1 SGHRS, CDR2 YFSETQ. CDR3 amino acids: CASSLAGTSEETQYF. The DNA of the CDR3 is TGCGCCAGCAGCTTGGCCGGGACTAGTGAGGAGACCCAGTACTTC. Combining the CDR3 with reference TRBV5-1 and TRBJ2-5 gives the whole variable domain KAGVTQTPRYLIKTRGQQVTLSCSPISGHRSVSWYQQTPGQGLQFLFEYFSETQRNKGNFPGRFSGRQFSNSRSEMNVSTLELGDSALYLCASSLAGTSEETQYFGPGTRLLVL.

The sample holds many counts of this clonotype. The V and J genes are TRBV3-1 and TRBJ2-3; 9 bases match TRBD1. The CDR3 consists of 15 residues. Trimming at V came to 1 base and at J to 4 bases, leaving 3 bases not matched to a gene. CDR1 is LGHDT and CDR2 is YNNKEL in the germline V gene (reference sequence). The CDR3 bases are TGTGCCAGCAGCCAAGCGGACAGGGGATCAGATACGCAGTATTTT. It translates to CASSQADRGSDTQYF.

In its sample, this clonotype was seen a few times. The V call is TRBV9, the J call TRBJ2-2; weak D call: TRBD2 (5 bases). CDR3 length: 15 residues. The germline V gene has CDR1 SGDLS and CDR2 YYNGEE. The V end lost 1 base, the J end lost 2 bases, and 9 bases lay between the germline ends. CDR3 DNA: TGTGCCAGCAGCGTAATTCCGGGAAACACCGGGGAGCTGTTTTTT. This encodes CASSVIPGNTGELFF.

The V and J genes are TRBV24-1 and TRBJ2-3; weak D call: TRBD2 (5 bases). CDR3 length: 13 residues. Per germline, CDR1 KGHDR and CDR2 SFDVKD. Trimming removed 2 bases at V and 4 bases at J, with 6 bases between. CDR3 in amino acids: CATSDSRADTQYF. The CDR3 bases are TGTGCCACCAGTGATTCGAGGGCAGATACGCAGTATTTT.

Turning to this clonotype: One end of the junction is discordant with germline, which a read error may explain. The CDR3 reads CASSLVLRGDF. Here the CDR3 DNA reads TGTGCCAGCAGCTTAGTGCTGAGGGGGGACTTC. The rearrangement links TRBV7-9 to TRBJ1-2, with a tentative D call TRBD1 (6 bases). Germline V lookup: CDR1 SEHNR, CDR2 FQNEAQ (reference sequence). The CDR3 runs 11 residues.

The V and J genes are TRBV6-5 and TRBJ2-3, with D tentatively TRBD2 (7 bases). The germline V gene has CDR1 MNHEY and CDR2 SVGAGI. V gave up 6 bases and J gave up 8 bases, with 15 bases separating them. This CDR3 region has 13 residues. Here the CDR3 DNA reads TGTGCCAGCAGAGTAAGGGGGGGGGCTACGCAGTATTTT. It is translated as CASRVRGGATQYF.

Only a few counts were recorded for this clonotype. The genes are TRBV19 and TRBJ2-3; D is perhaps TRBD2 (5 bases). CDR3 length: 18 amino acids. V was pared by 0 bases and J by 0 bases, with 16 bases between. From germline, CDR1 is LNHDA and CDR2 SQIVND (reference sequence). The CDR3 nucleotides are TGTGCCAGTAGTATAGATTCTCGGCCTAGCTCTAGCACAGATACGCAGTATTTT. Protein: CASSIDSRPSSSTDTQYF. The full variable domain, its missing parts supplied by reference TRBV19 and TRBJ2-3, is DGGITQSPKYLFRKEGQNVTLSCEQNLNHDAMYWYRQDPGQGLRLIYYSQIVNDFQKGDIAEGYSVSREKKESFPLTVTSAQKNPTAFYLCASSIDSRPSSSTDTQYFGPGTRLTVL.

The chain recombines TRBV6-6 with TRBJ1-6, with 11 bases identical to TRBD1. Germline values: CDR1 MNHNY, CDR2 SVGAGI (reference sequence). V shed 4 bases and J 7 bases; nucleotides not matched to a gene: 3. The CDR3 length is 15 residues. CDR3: CASSLDRGPNSPLHF. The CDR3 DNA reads TGTGCCAGCAGTTTGGACAGGGGGCCCAATTCACCCCTCCACTTT.

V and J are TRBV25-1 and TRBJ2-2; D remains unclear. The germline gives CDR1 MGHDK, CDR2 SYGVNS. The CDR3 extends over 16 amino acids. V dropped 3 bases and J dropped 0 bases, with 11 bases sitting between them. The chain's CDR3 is CASSDVKATNTGELFF. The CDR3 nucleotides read TGTGCCAGCAGTGACGTAAAAGCCACGAACACCGGGGAGCTGTTTTTT. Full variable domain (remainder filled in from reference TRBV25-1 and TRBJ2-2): EADIYQTPRYLVIGTGKKITLECSQTMGHDKMYWYQQDPGMELHLIHYSYGVNSTEKGDLSSESTVSRIRTEHFPLTLESARPSHTSQYLCASSDVKATNTGELFFGEGSRLTVL.